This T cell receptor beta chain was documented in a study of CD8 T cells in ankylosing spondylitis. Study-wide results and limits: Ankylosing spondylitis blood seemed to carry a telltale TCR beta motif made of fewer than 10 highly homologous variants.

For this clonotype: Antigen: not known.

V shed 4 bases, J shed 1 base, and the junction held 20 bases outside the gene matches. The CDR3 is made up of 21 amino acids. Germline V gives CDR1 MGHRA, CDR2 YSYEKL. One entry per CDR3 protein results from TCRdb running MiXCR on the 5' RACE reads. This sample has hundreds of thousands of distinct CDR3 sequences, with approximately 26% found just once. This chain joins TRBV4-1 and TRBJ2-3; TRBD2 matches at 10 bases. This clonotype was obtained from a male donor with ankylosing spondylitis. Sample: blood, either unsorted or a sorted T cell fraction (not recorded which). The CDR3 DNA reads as TGCGCCAGCAGCCGGGAGAGGGGGGGGAGGACTAGCGGACAACGCACAGATACGCAGTATTTT. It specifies CASSRERGGRTSGQRTDTQYF.